The present T cell receptor beta chain was sequenced within a study of blood T cell repertoires in COVID-19. Study in general: Spain, Italy and the United States supplied samples that represented acute and convalescent COVID-19.

Sequencing was performed with immunoSEQ multiplex PCR; in TCRdb, only in-frame clones are kept and a portion is missing. The data show 200,000 to 250,000 clones, with roughly 80% seen just once and 5.2% held by the top ten. In this sample, this clone turned up a few times. Trimming took off 10 bases at V and 1 base at J, with 16 bases between the two ends. The CDR3 contains 14 residues. Germline loops: CDR1 LNHDA, CDR2 SQIVND (reference sequence). The sequenced material came from peripheral blood. The V and J genes are TRBV19 and TRBJ1-1; no clear D. This clonotype was obtained from a woman in her seventies with COVID-19, enrolled during active disease. CDR3: CATARPTRNTEAFF. CDR3 sequence (DNA): TGTGCCACTGCGCGACCGACACGGAACACTGAAGCTTTCTTT.